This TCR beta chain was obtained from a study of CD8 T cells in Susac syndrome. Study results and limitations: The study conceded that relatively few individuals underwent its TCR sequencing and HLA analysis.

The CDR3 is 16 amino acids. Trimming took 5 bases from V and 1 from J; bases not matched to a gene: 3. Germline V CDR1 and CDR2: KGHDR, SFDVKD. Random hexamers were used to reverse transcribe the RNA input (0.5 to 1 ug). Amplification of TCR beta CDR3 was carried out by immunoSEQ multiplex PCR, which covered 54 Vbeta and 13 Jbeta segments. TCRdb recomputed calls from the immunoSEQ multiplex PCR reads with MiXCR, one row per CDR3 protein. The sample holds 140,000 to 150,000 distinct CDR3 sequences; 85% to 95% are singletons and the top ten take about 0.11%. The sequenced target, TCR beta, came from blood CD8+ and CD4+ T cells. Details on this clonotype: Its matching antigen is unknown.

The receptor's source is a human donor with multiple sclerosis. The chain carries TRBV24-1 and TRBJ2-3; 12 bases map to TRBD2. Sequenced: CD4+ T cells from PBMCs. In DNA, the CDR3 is TGTGCCACCAGTGCCCGGACTAGCGGGGGCACAGATACGCAGTATTTT. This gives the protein CATSARTSGGTDTQYF.